These 15 T cell receptor beta chains were all obtained from the same sample, sequenced in a study of T cells in Graves' hyperthyroidism and ophthalmopathy. Amplified TCR beta CDR3 regions derived from RNA transcripts. A first-round RT-PCR of the TCR CDR3 used the HTBI primer set. TCRdb itself ran the multiplex PCR reads through MiXCR, one entry per CDR3 protein. The table has about 700,000 distinct CDR3 sequences, 14% seen once. The specimen sequenced was blood. Every receptor here comes from a woman under 30 with Graves' hyperthyroidism.

The V gene is TRBV29-1, the J gene TRBJ1-1; D is uncertain. This CDR3 contains 14 residues. The germline CDR1 and CDR2 sequences are SQVTM and ANQGSEA. V was trimmed by 5 bases and J by 1 base, leaving 14 bases between them. The DNA for the CDR3 is TGCAGCGTTCACGAGATGGGTCGGAACACTGAAGCTTTCTTT. Its translation is CSVHEMGRNTEAFF.

This clonotype was seen more than once but under ten times. The chain recombines TRBV2 with TRBJ1-6; D is perhaps TRBD1 (5 bases). Germline-derived CDR1 and CDR2 are SNHLY and FYNNEI. Between the trimmed V and J ends, which lost 5 bases and 10 bases, there was a span of 18 bases. The CDR3 sequence is 15 residues long. CDR3 in amino acids: CASSNTGTQQSPLHF. For the CDR3, the DNA is TGTGCCAGCAGTAACACCGGGACGCAGCAATCACCCCTCCACTTT. Filled out from reference TRBV2 and TRBJ1-6, the complete variable domain reads EPEVTQTPSHQVTQMGQEVILRCVPISNHLYFYWYRQILGQKVEFLVSFYNNEISEKSEIFDDQFSVERPDGSNFTLKIRSTKLEDSAMYFCASSNTGTQQSPLHFGNGTRLTVT.

This clonotype was recorded a few times. The genes are TRBV29-1 and TRBJ2-1; the D is unclear. The CDR3 totals 13 residues. Germline loops: CDR1 SQVTM, CDR2 ANQGSEA. V lost 6 bases to trimming and J lost 5 bases, with 14 bases between them. CDR3 sequence: CSVEPGLNNEQFF. The CDR3 DNA sequence: TGCAGCGTCGAACCCGGCCTGAACAATGAGCAGTTCTTC.

This clonotype came up a few times. This chain connects TRBV7-9 to TRBJ2-7; 8 nucleotides agree with TRBD1. This CDR3 is built from 15 residues. CDR1 is SEHNR and CDR2 is FQNEAQ in the germline V gene (reference sequence). Trimming took 5 bases from V and 4 from J; bases not matched to a gene: 10. The chain's CDR3 is CASSPGTGFFYEQYF. CDR3 in DNA: TGTGCCAGCAGCCCCGGGACAGGATTTTTTTACGAGCAGTACTTC. The variable domain in full, completed from reference TRBV7-9 and TRBJ2-7, reads DTGVSQNPRHKITKRGQNVTFRCDPISEHNRLYWYRQTLGQGPEFLTYFQNEAQLEKSRLLSDRFSAERPKGSFSTLEIQRTEQGDSAMYLCASSPGTGFFYEQYFGPGTRLTVT.

This rearrangement joins TRBV29-1 to TRBJ1-2; 8 bases fit TRBD1. The CDR3 length is 15 residues. J gave up 8 bases and V 3 bases, and 14 bases lay outside the gene matches. Germline V gene data show CDR1 as SQVTM and CDR2 as ANQGSEA. The CDR3: CSVDPGQGRVGGYTF. In DNA, the CDR3 is TGCAGCGTTGATCCAGGACAGGGAAGGGTAGGAGGCTACACCTTC.

This clonotype was observed many times. The gene calls are TRBV30 and TRBJ2-2; tentative D call: TRBD2 (6 bases). The CDR3 has 12 amino acids. Germline V gene data show CDR1 as GTSNPN and CDR2 as SVGIG (reference sequence). V shed 4 bases and J shed 7 bases, with 10 bases lying between them. For the CDR3, the DNA is TGTGCCTGGACAGGGACTCACGGGGAGCTGTTTTTT. Protein product: CAWTGTHGELFF.

This clonotype came up a few times. The rearrangement uses TRBV6-2 or TRBV6-3 and TRBJ2-5; D not certain. This CDR3 is 15 amino acids long. V lost 2 bases to trimming and J lost 5 bases, with 15 bases between them. Germline lookup yields CDR1 MNHEY and CDR2 SVGEGT. The CDR3, as DNA: TGTGCCAGCAGTTACGGAAGGGCATTCGCCGAGACCCAGTACTTC. Translation gives CASSYGRAFAETQYF.

CDR3 loop: CAISAEREADNEQFF. The CDR3 region has the DNA TGTGCCATCAGTGCCGAACGGGAGGCCGACAATGAGCAGTTCTTC. This sequence joins TRBV10-3 and TRBJ2-1; 7 bases are a match to TRBD2. This CDR3 contains 15 residues. The germline CDR1 and CDR2 sequences are ENHRY and SYGVKD. Trimming at V came to 4 bases and at J to 5 bases, leaving 8 bases not matched to a gene.

V gene TRBV7-2 combines with J gene TRBJ1-3, with 10 bases lining up with TRBD1. Losses at the gene ends were 1 base for V and 3 bases for J; bases not matched to a gene: 6. Per the germline V gene, CDR1 is SGHTA and CDR2 is FQGNSA. This CDR3 comprises 17 residues. The CDR3 sequence is CASSLVGTGASGNTIYF. The CDR3 DNA follows: TGTGCCAGCAGCTTAGTGGGGACAGGGGCAAGTGGAAACACCATATATTTT.

This chain joins TRBV6-2 or TRBV6-3 and TRBJ2-3; TRBD2 matches 7 bases. From germline, CDR1 is MNHEY and CDR2 SVGEGT. The V and J ends lost 8 bases and 0 bases, in that order; junction bases with no gene match: 17. CDR3 length: 18 residues. This CDR3 is CASSHLRTSQRSTDTQYF. CDR3 DNA sequence: TGTGCCAGCTCTCACCTCCGGACTAGTCAAAGGAGCACAGATACGCAGTATTTT.

Many counts were recorded for this clonotype. V is TRBV7-9 and J is TRBJ2-7, with D maybe TRBD1 (5 bases). Trimming removed 1 base at V and 5 bases at J, with 15 bases between. This CDR3 is built from 15 residues. CDR1 SEHNR and CDR2 FQNEAQ come from the germline V gene (reference sequence). The CDR3 sequence: CASSLVGSGYHEQYF. The CDR3 DNA is TGTGCCAGCAGCTTAGTAGGCTCAGGGTATCACGAGCAGTACTTC.

This clonotype was observed a few times. The J gene is TRBJ2-7, the V gene TRBV15, with D hard to call. This CDR3 has 17 amino acids. The germline gives CDR1 LNHNV, CDR2 YYDKDF (reference sequence). V was clipped by 1 base and J by 3 bases, with 19 bases between them. The CDR3, as DNA: TGTGCCACCAGCAGAGCTCCGCTTTTGGGCAGGATCTACGAGCAGTACTTC. Translating gives CATSRAPLLGRIYEQYF.

This clonotype showed up many times. The V and J genes are TRBV12-3 or TRBV12-4 and TRBJ1-2; a possible D gene is TRBD1 (5 bases). The CDR3 spans 14 residues. Trimming removed 8 bases at V and 5 bases at J, with 18 bases between. The CDR3 DNA sequence: TGTGCCAGCGAGTCTGTTGGCAGGGCTTATGGCTACACCTTC. Translated, it gives CASESVGRAYGYTF.

This clonotype was seen at least ten times. V usage is TRBV11-1 and J usage is TRBJ1-1; the match to TRBD1 covers 9 bases. Trimming cost V 5 bases and J 5 bases; bases outside gene matches: 6. This CDR3 has 14 amino acids. Germline V gives CDR1 SGHAT, CDR2 FQDESV (reference sequence). The DNA for the CDR3 is TGTGCCAGCAGCAAAGACAGGGGGGGAACTGAAGCTTTCTTT. It yields the protein CASSKDRGGTEAFF.

This clonotype came up many times. V gene TRBV4-3 combines with J gene TRBJ1-1; D might be TRBD1 (6 bases). Germline V gene sequence: CDR1 LGHNA, CDR2 YSLEER. Deletions cut 1 base from V and 0 bases from J, with 12 bases between. The CDR3 contains 16 residues. This CDR3 is CASSQATRGMNTEAFF. DNA for the CDR3: TGCGCCAGCAGCCAAGCCACGAGGGGGATGAACACTGAAGCTTTCTTT.